Sequencing of this T cell receptor (beta chain) was carried out in a study of blood T cell repertoires in COVID-19. Sequencing used immunoSEQ multiplex PCR; TCRdb keeps in-frame clones, though not all of them. This table has about 130,000 clones, about 79% appearing once. What was sequenced was peripheral blood. The source of this sequence is a woman aged 45-65 years with acute or convalescent COVID-19.

The chain's CDR3 is CASSPTTGGENYGYTF. The CDR3 bases are TGTGCCAGCAGCCCTACCACAGGGGGAGAGAACTATGGCTACACCTTC. V is TRBV5-4 and J is TRBJ1-2; 8 bases are shared with TRBD1. The CDR3 runs to 16 residues. CDR1 is SGHNT, CDR2 YYREEE, per germline (reference sequence). J lost 2 bases, V lost 4 bases, and 10 bases had no gene match.